Given below is one T cell receptor (beta chain) in context. Its antigen is currently unknown. The record originates from a study of T cells expressing NK-cell markers. About the research overall: Seven of the eight sequenced donors were classified as HCMV-seropositive, and one was classified as seronegative.

Synthesis of TCR beta cDNA relied on 5'RACE template switching carrying UMIs. TCRdb reanalyzed the 5' RACE reads and collapses them to one entry per CDR3 protein, without DNA. The sample totals about 370,000 distinct CDR3 sequences. Study outcomes and limitations: Uncertainty persisted over the HCMV specificity of expanded NKG2C+ T cell clones. Topping the CD3+CD56-NKG2C+ fraction as well were these clonotypes, in a few donors.

This CDR3 region has 16 residues. The V gene's germline CDR1 is LNHDA and CDR2 SQIVND (reference sequence). Sequencing was carried out using blood T cells: a sorted CD56 or NKG2C T cell subset, CD4+ or CD8+ T cells, or bulk PBMC T cells (not recorded which). The gene calls are TRBV19 and TRBJ2-1; TCRdb reports TRBD2, a call that lacks DNA to check it against. The TCR comes from a woman aged 50 to 60 in good health. This chain's CDR3 is CASSSGSLATYNEQFF.